This T cell receptor (beta chain) appears in the sequencing data of a study of blood T cell repertoires in COVID-19. Background on the study: The United States, Italy and Spain provided the acute and convalescent COVID-19 samples.

Per the study methods: Reference gene primers were amplified, and this amplification served to estimate nucleated cell counts. Only in-frame clones appear in the TCRdb table, and some are missing; sequencing was by immunoSEQ multiplex PCR. That table is the source of V, J and clone size, and D and trimming were worked out from the DNA. The repertoire holds 200,000 or so clones, with around 84% as singletons. CDR1 is MNHEY and CDR2 is SMNVEV in the germline V gene (reference sequence). V gave up 5 bases and J gave up 5 bases; unmatched junction bases: 17. The CDR3 sequence is 17 residues long. The specimen sequenced was peripheral blood. The chain combines TRBV27 with TRBJ1-1; TRBD1 matches at 7 bases. This receptor was taken from a woman aged 55-69 years who had recovered from COVID-19. CDR3 amino acids: CASSLRQGGYPGTEAFF. DNA for the CDR3: TGTGCCAGCAGTCTTAGACAGGGCGGATACCCGGGTACTGAAGCTTTCTTT.